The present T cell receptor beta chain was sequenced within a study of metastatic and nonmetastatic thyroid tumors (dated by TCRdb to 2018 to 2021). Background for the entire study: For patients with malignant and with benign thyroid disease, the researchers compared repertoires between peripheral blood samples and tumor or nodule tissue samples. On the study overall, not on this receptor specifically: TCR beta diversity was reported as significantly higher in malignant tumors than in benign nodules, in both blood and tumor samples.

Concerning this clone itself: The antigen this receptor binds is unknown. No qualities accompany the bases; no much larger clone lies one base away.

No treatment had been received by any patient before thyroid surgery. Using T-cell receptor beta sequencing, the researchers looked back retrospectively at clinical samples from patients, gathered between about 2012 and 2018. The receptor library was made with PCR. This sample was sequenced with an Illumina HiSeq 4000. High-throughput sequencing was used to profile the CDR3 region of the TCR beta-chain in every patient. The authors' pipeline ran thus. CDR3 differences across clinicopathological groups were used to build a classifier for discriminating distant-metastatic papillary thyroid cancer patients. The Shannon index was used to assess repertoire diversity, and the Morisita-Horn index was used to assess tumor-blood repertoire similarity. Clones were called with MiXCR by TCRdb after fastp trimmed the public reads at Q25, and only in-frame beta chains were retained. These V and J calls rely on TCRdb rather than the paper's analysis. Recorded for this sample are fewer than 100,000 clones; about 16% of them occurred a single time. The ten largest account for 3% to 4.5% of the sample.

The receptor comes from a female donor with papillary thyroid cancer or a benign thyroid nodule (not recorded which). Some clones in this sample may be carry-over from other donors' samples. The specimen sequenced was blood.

CDR3 loop: CASSLPGDAGTDTEAFF. The nucleotide sequence is TGTGCCAGCAGCCTTCCAGGAGATGCAGGAACCGACACTGAAGCTTTCTTT. This sequence uses TRBV5-6 and TRBJ1-1; the D gene identity is not certain. Trimming takes 4 bases from V and 3 bases from J, and the germline ends sit 22 bases apart. From the cysteine through the phenylalanine, the CDR3 covers 17 amino acids. Just CDR3 DNA is preserved here, 51 bases in frame from base 1. From the germline V gene, CDR1 is SGHDT and CDR2 is YYEEEE.